This T cell receptor (beta chain) was recovered during a study of tissue T cells after allogeneic stem cell transplantation. This clone showed up just once. The gene symbols are mouse symbols. The sequenced fragment ends 1 residue before the CDR3 boundary, so the rest is inferred from the germline J gene. This CDR3 is 14 amino acids long. Per the germline V gene, CDR1 is KGHPV and CDR2 is FQNQEV (reference sequence). Trimming stripped 5 bases from V and 0 bases from J, with 9 bases between. Clones were read by immunoSEQ multiplex PCR, and TCRdb kept only the in-frame ones, dropping some. The sample shows 4,500 to 6,500 clones, roughly 48% of them seen only once. Documented time point: mouse harvest day 7 after allogeneic transplant. Tail vein injection delivered 10^7 T-cell-depleted bone marrow cells and 10^6 splenic CD5+ T cells. Mice had MHC-mismatched B6 into BALB/c GVHD, sampled day 7 or 14.

The source of this sequence is a female BALB/c mouse given C57BL/6 T cells with graft-versus-host disease after an allogeneic hematopoietic cell transplant. This sequence joins TRBV26 and TRBJ2-3; D is possibly TRBD2 (6 bases). The sequencing input was gut tissue. The CDR3 protein is CASSFGGSAETLYF. Partial CDR3 DNA: TGTGCCAGCAGTTTTGGGGGTAGTGCAGAAACGCTGTAT.